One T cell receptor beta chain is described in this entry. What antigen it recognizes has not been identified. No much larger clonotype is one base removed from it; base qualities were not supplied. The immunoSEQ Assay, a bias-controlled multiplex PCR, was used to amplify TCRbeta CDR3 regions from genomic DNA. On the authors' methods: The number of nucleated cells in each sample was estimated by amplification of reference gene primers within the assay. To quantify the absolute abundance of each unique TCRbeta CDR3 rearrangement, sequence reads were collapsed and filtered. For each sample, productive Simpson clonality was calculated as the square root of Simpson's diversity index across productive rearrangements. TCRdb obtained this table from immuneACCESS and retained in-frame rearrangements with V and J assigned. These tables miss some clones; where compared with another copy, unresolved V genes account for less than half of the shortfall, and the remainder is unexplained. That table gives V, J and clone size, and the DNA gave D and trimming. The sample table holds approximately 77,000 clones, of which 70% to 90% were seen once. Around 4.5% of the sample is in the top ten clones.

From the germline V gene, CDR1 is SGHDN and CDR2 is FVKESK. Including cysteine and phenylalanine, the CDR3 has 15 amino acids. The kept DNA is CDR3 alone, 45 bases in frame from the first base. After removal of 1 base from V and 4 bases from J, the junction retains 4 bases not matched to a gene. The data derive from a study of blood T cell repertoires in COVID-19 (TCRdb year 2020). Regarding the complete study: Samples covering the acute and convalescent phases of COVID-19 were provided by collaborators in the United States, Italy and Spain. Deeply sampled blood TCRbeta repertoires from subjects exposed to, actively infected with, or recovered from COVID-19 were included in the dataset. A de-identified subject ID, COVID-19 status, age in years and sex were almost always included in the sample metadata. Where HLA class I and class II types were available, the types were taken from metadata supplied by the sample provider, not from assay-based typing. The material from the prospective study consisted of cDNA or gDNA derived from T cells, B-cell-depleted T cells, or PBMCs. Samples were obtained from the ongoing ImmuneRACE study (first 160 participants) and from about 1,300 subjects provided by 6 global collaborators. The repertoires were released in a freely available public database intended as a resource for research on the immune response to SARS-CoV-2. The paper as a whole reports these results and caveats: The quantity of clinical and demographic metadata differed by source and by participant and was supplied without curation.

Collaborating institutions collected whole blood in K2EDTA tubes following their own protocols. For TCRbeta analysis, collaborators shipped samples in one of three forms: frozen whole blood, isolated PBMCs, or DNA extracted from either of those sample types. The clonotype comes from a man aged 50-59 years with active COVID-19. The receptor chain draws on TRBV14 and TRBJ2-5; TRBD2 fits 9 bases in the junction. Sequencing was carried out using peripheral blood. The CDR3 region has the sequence CASSQGGGAAETQYF. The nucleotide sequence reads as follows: TGTGCCAGCAGCCAAGGCGGGGGGGCCGCAGAGACCCAGTACTTC.